Sequencing of this T cell receptor beta chain was carried out in a study of blood T cells in healthy people across ages. Findings and caveats of the study: Aged donors had fewer naive CD4+ cells and lower diversity than long-lived donors. Strong correlation linked observed beta diversity and percent naive T cells. CMV status of donors was not determined, possibly confounding expanded clonotype changes.

A J-beta primer mix and a sample-barcoded 5' primer were used in a second PCR of about 6 to 12 cycles. Via MiXCR, TCRdb re-called the 5' RACE reads, giving one row per CDR3 protein. The table lists roughly 700,000 distinct CDR3 sequences, approximately 30% of them singletons. Ten or more counts support this clonotype. Its matching antigen is unknown. Researchers report isolating at least 6 million PBMCs per sample. Germline assignment: CDR1 DFQATT and CDR2 SNEGSKA (reference sequence). The CDR3 has 16 residues. V was trimmed by 6 bases and J by 6 bases, leaving 27 bases between them. Sequencing was carried out using blood. The chain is built from TRBV20-1 and TRBJ2-7; D might be TRBD1 or TRBD2, each matching 5 bases. The clonotype originates from a woman older than 75 in good health. CDR3 protein: CSAAPPSGTVRSEQYF. The CDR3 bases are TGCAGTGCCGCACCTCCTTCCGGGACGGTAAGATCCGAGCAGTACTTC.